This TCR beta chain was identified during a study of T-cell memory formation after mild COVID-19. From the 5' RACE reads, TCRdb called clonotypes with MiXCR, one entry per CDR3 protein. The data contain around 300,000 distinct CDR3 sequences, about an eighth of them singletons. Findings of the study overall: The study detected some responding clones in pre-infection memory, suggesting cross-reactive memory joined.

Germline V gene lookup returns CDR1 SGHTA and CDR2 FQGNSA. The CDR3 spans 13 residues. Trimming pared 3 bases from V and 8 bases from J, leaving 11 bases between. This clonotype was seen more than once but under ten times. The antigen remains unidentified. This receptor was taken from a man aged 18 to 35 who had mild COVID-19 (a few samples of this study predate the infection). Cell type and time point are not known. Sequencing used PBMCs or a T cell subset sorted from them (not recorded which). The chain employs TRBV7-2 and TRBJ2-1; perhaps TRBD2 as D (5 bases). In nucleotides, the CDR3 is TGTGCCAGCAGCTTCTGGGTCGGGGATGAGCAGTTCTTC. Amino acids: CASSFWVGDEQFF.